These 22 T cell receptor beta chains came from one sample sequenced in a study of vaccination and CD4 T cells after COVID-19. At the Johns Hopkins FTIC core, DNA taken from cultured CD4+ T cells was sequenced by way of the Oncomine TCR Beta short-read assay. TCRdb passed the PCR reads through MiXCR, listing each CDR3 protein once. The repertoire has under 15,000 distinct CDR3 sequences, 44% of them found once; the top ten carry about 12%. These receptors lack a known antigen. Treatment of the sample: approximately 9-day PBMC culture with coronavirus spike peptide pools or control peptides (ViraFEST assay). Sequencing was performed on CD4+ T cells from blood, cultured in vitro. The receptors stem from a human donor who had recovered from COVID-19.

This clonotype was counted a few times. The chain recombines TRBV6-1 with TRBJ2-3; no definite D call. The CDR3 spans 15 residues. Looked up from germline, CDR1 is MNHNS and CDR2 is SASEGT. V was cut by 5 bases and J by 0 bases, with 12 bases left in between. The CDR3 DNA reads as TGTGCCAGCAGTCCAGTTGCAGCTAGCACAGATACGCAGTATTTT. Amino acids: CASSPVAASTDTQYF.

The V call is TRBV12-3 or TRBV12-4, the J call TRBJ2-4; D is unclear. V was cut by 8 bases and J by 0 bases, with 5 bases left in between. This CDR3 comprises 12 residues. CDR3: CASSLAKNIQYF. CDR3 DNA sequence: TGTGCCAGCTCTCTAGCCAAAAACATTCAGTACTTC.

This clonotype was seen more than once but under ten times. This chain joins TRBV28 and TRBJ1-6, with D possibly being TRBD1 (5 bases). V was clipped by 8 bases and J by 7 bases, with 15 bases between them. The CDR3 runs 14 residues. Germline assignment: CDR1 MDHEN and CDR2 SYDVKM. The CDR3 here is CASLREGPNSPLHF. For the CDR3, the DNA is TGTGCCAGCCTTCGGGAGGGGCCCAATTCACCCCTCCACTTT.

This chain links TRBV5-4 with TRBJ1-1, with 8 bases that match TRBD1. V lost 5 bases to trimming and J lost 0 bases; unmatched junction nucleotides: 6. The CDR3 extends over 15 amino acids. Germline V gene lookup returns CDR1 SGHNT and CDR2 YYREEE (reference sequence). This chain's CDR3 is CASRSMTGVNTEAFF. The CDR3 DNA reads as TGTGCCAGCAGGTCAATGACAGGGGTGAACACTGAAGCTTTCTTT.

The V and J genes are TRBV20-1 and TRBJ2-1; the D gene is possibly TRBD2 (6 bases). Deletions cut 1 base from V and 0 bases from J, with 13 bases between. CDR1 and CDR2 (germline): DFQATT, SNEGSKA (reference sequence). The CDR3 length is 16 residues. The CDR3 coding sequence is TGCAGTGCTAGAGTAGAGGAGGGCATCTCCTACAATGAGCAGTTCTTC. Translation: CSARVEEGISYNEQFF.

The rearrangement links TRBV5-1 to TRBJ1-1; unclear D gene. The CDR3 has 14 residues. With 2 bases removed from V and 0 bases from J, the gap between germline ends came to 8 bases. CDR1 and CDR2 (germline): SGHRS, YFSETQ. The CDR3 coding sequence is TGCGCCAGCAGCTTTGACGGACTGAACACTGAAGCTTTCTTT. The encoded protein is CASSFDGLNTEAFF.

The chain joins TRBV4-1 to TRBJ2-4; 8 positions match TRBD2. CDR1 and CDR2 from the germline V gene are MGHRA and YSYEKL. The CDR3 loop spans 15 amino acids. J was trimmed by 3 bases and V by 5 bases; bases with no gene match: 6. In DNA form, the CDR3 reads TGCGCCAGCAGCAGCGGGAGTGGGGACAAAAACATTCAGTACTTC. It is translated as CASSSGSGDKNIQYF.

The chain combines TRBV28 with TRBJ1-1; D is perhaps TRBD1 (5 bases). The CDR3 spans 14 residues. Germline V CDR1 and CDR2: MDHEN, SYDVKM. The ends were cut back, 3 bases at V and 5 bases at J, with 13 bases in the middle. CDR3 residues: CASSLGGGRTEAFF. The CDR3 DNA is TGTGCCAGCAGTTTGGGGGGAGGAAGAACTGAAGCTTTCTTT.

This chain joins TRBV25-1 and TRBJ2-7, with 9 positions matching TRBD2. V was clipped by 1 base and J by 4 bases; unmatched bases: 8. This CDR3 contains 16 residues. Per germline, CDR1 MGHDK and CDR2 SYGVNS. The CDR3 nucleotides read TGTGCCAGCAGTGAATCCACCGGGACTAGCTCGTACGAGCAGTACTTC. It specifies CASSESTGTSSYEQYF.

This chain connects TRBV6-2 or TRBV6-3 to TRBJ2-6, with 9 bases that match TRBD2. V was pared by 4 bases and J by 0 bases, with 7 bases of the junction left unmatched. Germline assignment: CDR1 MNHEY and CDR2 SVGEGT. The CDR3 is made up of 18 amino acids. The CDR3: CASSSLLSGSSGANVLTF. The CDR3 bases are TGTGCCAGCAGTTCCCTTCTTAGCGGGAGCTCTGGGGCCAACGTCCTGACTTTC.

This clonotype has more than one count but fewer than ten. The chain employs TRBV6-2 or TRBV6-3 and TRBJ1-2; D gene ambiguous. The CDR3 is 14 amino acids. Germline values: CDR1 MNHEY, CDR2 SVGEGT. Deletions cut 0 bases from V and 6 bases from J, with 11 bases between. The DNA of the CDR3 is TGTGCCAGCAGTTACTCGTCAGGTCAGGATGGCTACACCTTC. It yields the protein CASSYSSGQDGYTF.

The genes are TRBV5-5 and TRBJ1-2; D gene unclear. In germline, CDR1 is SGHKS, CDR2 YYEKEE (reference sequence). This CDR3 spans 13 amino acids. V gave up 1 base and J gave up 2 bases, with 6 bases separating them. The CDR3 is CASSLSQNYGYTF. The DNA for the CDR3 is TGTGCCAGCAGCTTGAGCCAGAACTATGGCTACACCTTC. Supplemented by reference TRBV5-5 and TRBJ1-2, the full variable domain reads DAGVTQSPTHLIKTRGQQVTLRCSPISGHKSVSWYQQVLGQGPQFIFQYYEKEERGRGNFPDRFSARQFPNYSSELNVNALLLGDSALYLCASSLSQNYGYTFGSGTRLTVV.

The chain couples TRBV4-1 to TRBJ1-3; D call uncertain. V was cut by 4 bases and J by 0 bases, with 10 bases left in between. The CDR3 is 15 amino acids. Germline V lookup: CDR1 MGHRA, CDR2 YSYEKL. The CDR3 nucleotides are TGCGCCAGCAGCCGTGACCGAAGCTCTGGAAACACCATATATTTT. Its protein is CASSRDRSSGNTIYF.

The chain links TRBV12-3 or TRBV12-4 to TRBJ2-7; D not resolved. The CDR3 is made up of 12 amino acids. V was shortened by 2 bases and J by 4 bases, with 6 bases between the two germline ends. The CDR3 nucleotides are TGTGCCAGCAGTTTAACTTCTTACGAGCAGTACTTC. Its protein is CASSLTSYEQYF.

In this sample, this clonotype turned up a few times. The chain has TRBV20-1 and TRBJ1-2; 8 bases align to TRBD1. Germline V gene sequence: CDR1 DFQATT, CDR2 SNEGSKA (reference sequence). The CDR3 has 14 residues. The J segment lost 10 bases and the V segment lost 1 base, leaving 11 bases of the junction unmatched. For the CDR3, the DNA is TGCAGTGCTAGAGCCGGACCGGGACAGGACATCTACACCTTC. The encoded protein is CSARAGPGQDIYTF.

The V call is TRBV20-1, the J call TRBJ2-1; no reliable D call. V was clipped by 0 bases and J by 8 bases, with 14 bases between them. The length of the CDR3 is 14 residues. Per the germline V gene, CDR1 is DFQATT and CDR2 is SNEGSKA (reference sequence). CDR3 DNA sequence: TGCAGTGCTAGAGATCCCCTCTTCAGTTATGAGCAGTTCTTC. Its translation is CSARDPLFSYEQFF.

This clonotype was counted only a few times. This chain uses TRBV6-5 with TRBJ2-7, with 8 bases that match TRBD2. V trimming: 0 bases; J trimming: 4 bases; junction bases outside the gene matches: 14. From germline, CDR1 is MNHEY and CDR2 SVGAGI. The CDR3 runs 18 residues. CDR3 residues: CASSYSPPGVAGMYEQYF. The CDR3 DNA reads TGTGCCAGCAGTTACTCACCTCCCGGTGTAGCGGGAATGTACGAGCAGTACTTC.

This chain uses TRBV20-1 with TRBJ2-1; a possible D gene is TRBD1 (5 bases). Trimming cost V 3 bases and J 0 bases, with 18 bases left between them. The CDR3 spans 17 residues. CDR1 is DFQATT, CDR2 SNEGSKA, per germline (reference sequence). CDR3 bases: TGCAGTGCTAGTCCTTCAGGGCTCATAAGCTCCTACAATGAGCAGTTCTTC. It specifies CSASPSGLISSYNEQFF.

V usage is TRBV5-4 and J usage is TRBJ2-7; D might be TRBD2 (5 bases). CDR1 and CDR2 (germline): SGHNT, YYREEE (reference sequence). V lost 4 bases and J lost 2, with 13 bases in between. This CDR3 has 14 residues. The CDR3 protein is CASSPQDYAYEQYF. As DNA, the CDR3 is TGTGCCAGCAGCCCCCAAGACTACGCCTACGAGCAGTACTTC.

The chain couples TRBV24-1 to TRBJ1-6; no reliable D call. CDR3 length: 20 residues. Trimming took off 3 bases at V and 1 base at J, with 21 bases between the two ends. Looked up from germline, CDR1 is KGHDR and CDR2 is SFDVKD. CDR3 sequence: CATSDPLLEGCASYNSPLHF. The DNA of the CDR3 is TGTGCCACCAGTGATCCGCTACTTGAGGGCTGTGCATCCTATAATTCACCCCTCCACTTT.

J is TRBJ1-3 and V is TRBV7-9; tentative D call: TRBD1 (5 bases). Trimming stripped 5 bases from V and 0 bases from J, with 17 bases between. This CDR3 comprises 17 residues. Germline CDR1 is SEHNR and CDR2 is FQNEAQ (reference sequence). The DNA for the CDR3 is TGTGCCAGCAGCCCCCGTTCGGGGGAAAACTCTGGAAACACCATATATTTT. Translated: CASSPRSGENSGNTIYF.

This clonotype was counted between two and nine times. The chain recombines TRBV27 with TRBJ1-5; 7 nucleotides match TRBD1. The germline CDR1 and CDR2 sequences are MNHEY and SMNVEV (reference sequence). This CDR3 spans 14 amino acids. V was pared by 3 bases and J by 5 bases, with 4 bases of the junction left unmatched. The CDR3 sequence: CASSFQGGDQPQHF. The CDR3, as DNA: TGTGCCAGCAGTTTTCAGGGGGGAGATCAGCCCCAGCATTTT.